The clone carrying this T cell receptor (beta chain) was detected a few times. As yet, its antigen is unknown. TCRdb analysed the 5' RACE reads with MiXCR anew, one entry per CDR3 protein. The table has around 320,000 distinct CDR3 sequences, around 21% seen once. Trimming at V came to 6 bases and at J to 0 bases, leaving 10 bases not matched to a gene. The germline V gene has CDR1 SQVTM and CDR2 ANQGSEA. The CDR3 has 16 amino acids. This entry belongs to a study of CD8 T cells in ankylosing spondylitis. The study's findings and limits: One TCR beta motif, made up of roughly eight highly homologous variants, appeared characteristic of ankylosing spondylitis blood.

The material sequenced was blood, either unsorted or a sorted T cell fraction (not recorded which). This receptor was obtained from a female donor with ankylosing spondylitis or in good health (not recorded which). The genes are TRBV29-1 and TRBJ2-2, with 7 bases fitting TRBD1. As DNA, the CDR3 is TGCAGCGTCCGAGCAAAGACAGGGACGAACACCGGGGAGCTGTTTTTT. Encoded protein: CSVRAKTGTNTGELFF.